The TCR beta chain under discussion was sequenced for a study of T cells expressing NK-cell markers. Overall study context: Seropositivity for HCMV was found in most of the eight sequenced donors, with one seronegative.

Notes on the study in general: Over 5 donors carried dominant NKG2C+ clonotypes that made up roughly 1.0-7.5% of their CD8+ T cells.

A note on this clonotype: Its target is unknown.

The CDR3 contains 12 residues. Germline loops: CDR1 DFQATT, CDR2 SNEGSKA (reference sequence). Beta-chain TCR cDNA was generated via 5'RACE template switching with UMIs. TCRdb re-analyzed the 5' RACE reads; it lists each CDR3 protein once, without DNA. The specimen's table records over 200,000 distinct CDR3 sequences. This chain joins TRBV20-1 and TRBJ2-3. This TCR came from a man between 18 and 35 years old in good health. Sequences were obtained from blood T cells: a sorted CD56 or NKG2C T cell subset, CD4+ or CD8+ T cells, or bulk PBMC T cells (not recorded which). CDR3 loop: CSASFGSDTQYF.